This T cell receptor (beta chain) was identified during a study of synovial regulatory T cells in juvenile arthritis. Study background: One patient received methotrexate plus infliximab; one lacked treatment information.

Synovial fluid was collected with matched peripheral blood from each patient with active arthritis. Patients had median age approximately 10 years, range about 2.3-22.9. This clone is classed as medium-sized by frequency. Its antigen is currently unknown. Libraries were prepared by immunoSEQ multiplex PCR; TCRdb keeps only in-frame clonotypes and omits some of them. This table lists thousands of clones. The germline gives CDR1 DFQATT, CDR2 SNEGSKA (reference sequence). This CDR3 comprises 7 residues. No nucleotide data were recorded. Whole-study findings and limits: CDR3 overlap with synovial Tregs was higher for iaTregs than other blood Tregs.

This receptor was identified in a donor aged 2 to 35 with juvenile idiopathic arthritis. The sequenced sample was Treg cells from the synovium. The chain couples TRBV20-1 to TRBJ2-3. This CDR3 reads CSTLQYF.